These 10 T cell receptor beta chains originate from one sample sequenced in a study of shared clonotypes between healthy human individuals. Sequencing was performed with immunoSEQ multiplex PCR; in TCRdb, only in-frame clones are kept and a portion is missing. This table has 1,100,000 or so clones, 78% appearing once. Sequencing used memory CD4+ T cells from PBMCs. Subset meaning: CD45RA-negative fraction. These receptors were obtained from a man aged 18 to 30 in good health. Some clones in this sample may be carry-over from other donors' samples.

This clone was seen only once. This sample also contains other DNA sequences that code for the same CDR3. The chain combines TRBV7-2 with TRBJ1-2, with TRBD1 matching over 7 bases. The CDR3 covers 15 residues. The germline CDR1 and CDR2 sequences are SGHTA and FQGNSA. With V trimmed by 1 base and J by 2 bases, 4 bases remained unmatched. CDR3 in amino acids: CASSLGTGANYGYTF. The CDR3 DNA reads TGTGCCAGCAGCTTAGGTACAGGGGCAAACTATGGCTACACCTTC.

The V gene is TRBV5-8, the J gene TRBJ1-1, with D hard to call. The germline gives CDR1 SGHTS, CDR2 YDEGEE. This CDR3 is built from 12 residues. Trimming stripped 4 bases from V and 4 bases from J, with 8 bases between. The CDR3 here is CASSLDSTEAFF. The CDR3, as DNA: TGTGCCAGCAGCCTCGACTCCACTGAAGCTTTCTTT.

This chain connects TRBV11-1 to TRBJ1-1; D remains ambiguous. CDR1 is SGHAT, CDR2 FQDESV, per germline (reference sequence). The CDR3 runs 12 residues. Trimming left V 4 bases short and J 1 base short, with 4 bases between. The DNA for the CDR3 is TGTGCCAGCAGCTCGTGGAACACTGAAGCTTTCTTT. It encodes CASSSWNTEAFF.

The V call is TRBV5-4, the J call TRBJ2-2; D tentatively reads TRBD1 or TRBD2 (5 bases each). The CDR3 totals 15 residues. Trimming pared 4 bases from V and 5 bases from J, leaving 15 bases between. Germline CDR1 reads SGHNT; CDR2 reads YYREEE (reference sequence). CDR3 nucleotide sequence: TGTGCCAGCAGCCCCTGGGTAGGGGAGACCGGGGAGCTGTTTTTT. Its protein product is CASSPWVGETGELFF.

The chain employs TRBV11-2 and TRBJ2-5; D is possibly TRBD1 or TRBD2 (5 bases each). V lost 4 bases, J lost 5 bases, and 20 bases lay in between. Germline assignment: CDR1 SGHAT and CDR2 FQNNGV. The CDR3 is 16 residues long. CDR3 nucleotide sequence: TGTGCCAGCAGCTCTGTAAATGCAGGGCGCGGGGAGACCCAGTACTTC. It is translated as CASSSVNAGRGETQYF.

The genes are TRBV19 and TRBJ1-1, with unresolved D. The CDR3 is made up of 13 amino acids. Germline lookup yields CDR1 LNHDA and CDR2 SQIVND (reference sequence). V was trimmed by 5 bases and J by 1 base, leaving 8 bases between them. CDR3 nucleotide sequence: TGTGCCAGTAGTGCCAATGGGAACACTGAAGCTTTCTTT. Amino acids: CASSANGNTEAFF.

The chain has TRBV6-5 and TRBJ1-2, with TRBD1 identical over 7 bases. The ends lost 3 bases at V and 8 bases at J; junction bases unmatched: 6. The length of the CDR3 is 13 residues. CDR1 is MNHEY, CDR2 SVGAGI, per germline. The CDR3 region has the DNA TGTGCCAGCAGTTATGAGGGGGCGGGCGGCTACACCTTC. It codes for CASSYEGAGGYTF.

In this sample, this clone turned up many times. The J gene is TRBJ1-4, the V gene TRBV7-9; tentative D call: TRBD1 (6 bases). The germline gives CDR1 SEHNR, CDR2 FQNEAQ (reference sequence). The CDR3 sequence is 13 residues long. Trimming left V 0 bases short and J 8 bases short, with 7 bases between. The CDR3 DNA reads as TGTGCCAGCAGCTTAGCCGACAGGGAAAAACTGTTTTTT. Translating it yields CASSLADREKLFF.

The V and J genes are TRBV28 and TRBJ2-7, with D uncertain. The CDR3 covers 14 residues. The ends were cut back, 2 bases at V and 3 bases at J, with 11 bases in the middle. The germline V gene has CDR1 MDHEN and CDR2 SYDVKM. In nucleotides, the CDR3 is TGTGCCAGCAGTTTAAAGGTGGGTCGCTACGAGCAGTACTTC. Amino acids: CASSLKVGRYEQYF.

This clone turned up a few times. The chain carries TRBV6-6 and TRBJ1-1; D remains unclear. Per the germline V gene, CDR1 is MNHNY and CDR2 is SVGAGI (reference sequence). V shed 6 bases and J shed 7 bases, with 12 bases lying between them. The CDR3 extends over 12 amino acids. This chain's CDR3 is CASSPGQVEAFF. The CDR3 DNA sequence: TGTGCCAGCAGCCCTGGGCAGGTTGAAGCTTTCTTT.